Below, 22 T cell receptor beta chains from the same sample are listed, as sequenced in a study of liver allograft versus peripheral blood T cells. On the study more broadly: Blood and transplanted-liver T cell receptor repertoires from recipients were compared.

MiXCR was run by TCRdb on the reads, yielding one entry per CDR3 protein. The sample consists of approximately 2,200 distinct CDR3 sequences, 18% of them appearing once. The receptors stem from a human patient who had a liver transplant. Some T cells may be the graft donor's.

A few counts support this clonotype. The CDR3 spells CASNAGTPYEQYF. The CDR3 region has the DNA TGTGCCAGCAATGCCGGGACACCTTACGAGCAGTACTTC. V gene TRBV5-6 combines with J gene TRBJ2-7, with D tentatively TRBD1 (6 bases). V was pared by 6 bases and J by 4 bases, with 14 bases between. The CDR3 sequence is 13 residues long. Germline-derived CDR1 and CDR2 are SGHDT and YYEEEE. The full variable domain, rest sourced from reference TRBV5-6 and TRBJ2-7, is DAGVTQSPTHLIKTRGQQVTLRCSPKSGHDTVSWYQQALGQGPQFIFQYYEEEERQRGNFPDRFSGHQFPNYSSELNVNALLLGDSALYLCASNAGTPYEQYFGPGTRLTVT.

The rearrangement uses TRBV29-1 and TRBJ2-7, with D possibly being TRBD2 (5 bases). In germline, CDR1 is SQVTM, CDR2 ANQGSEA. Trimming removed 3 bases from V and 3 bases from J, with 24 bases in between. The CDR3 contains 17 residues. This chain's CDR3 is CSVEAGRVGELFYEQYF. The CDR3, as DNA: TGCAGCGTTGAGGCAGGCAGAGTCGGGGAGCTGTTCTACGAGCAGTACTTC.

This clonotype was seen repeatedly, ten times or more. The chain combines TRBV7-2 with TRBJ2-3; 7 bases are a match to TRBD1. The germline gives CDR1 SGHTA, CDR2 FQGNSA. This CDR3 is built from 16 residues. Germline trimming cut 0 bases from V and 4 bases from J; bases unmatched to any gene: 7. CDR3 DNA sequence: TGTGCCAGCAGCTTAGCCGGGACAGTGAGTTCAGATACGCAGTATTTT. Protein: CASSLAGTVSSDTQYF. The full variable domain, with the rest looked up from reference TRBV7-2 and TRBJ2-3, is GAGVSQSPSNKVTEKGKDVELRCDPISGHTALYWYRQSLGQGLEFLIYFQGNSAPDKSGLPSDRFSAERTGGSVSTLTIQRTQQEDSAVYLCASSLAGTVSSDTQYFGPGTRLTVL.

Concerning this clonotype itself: A much more abundant neighbour one base away suggests this may be a read error. The CDR3 carries no conserved terminal phenylalanine or tryptophan, so it likely arises from a read error. The CDR3 nucleotides are TGTGCCAGCAGCTCTCCGCTTTCTTCCTACAATGAGCAGTTCCTC. Its translation: CASSSPLSSYNEQFL. V is TRBV5-6 and J is TRBJ2-1; D is unresolved. The length of the CDR3 is 15 residues. Germline V lookup: CDR1 SGHDT, CDR2 YYEEEE. With 3 bases removed from V and 1 base from J, the gap between germline ends came to 11 bases.

Of note for this clonotype: Possible read error: a much larger clone is one base away. The chain uses TRBV6-2 or TRBV6-3 and TRBJ1-5, with D maybe TRBD1 (5 bases). This CDR3 is 15 amino acids long. The germline V and J ends were trimmed by 5 bases and 1 base, with 12 bases remaining between them. The germline V gene encodes CDR1 MNHEY and CDR2 SVGEGT. This CDR3 reads CASSDGQGSNQPQHF. CDR3 nucleotides: TGTGCCAGCAGTGATGGGCAGGGCAGCAATCAGCCCCAGCATTTT.

This clonotype was picked up one time. A read error may explain this, as a much larger clone is one base away. The chain joins TRBV7-2 to TRBJ2-7, with TRBD2 matching 8 bases. This CDR3 is built from 14 residues. Germline V lookup: CDR1 SGHTA, CDR2 FQGNSA. Written as DNA, the CDR3 is TGTGCCATCAGCTTAGAGTCTAGCGGGCGTGAGCAGTACTTC. Amino acid sequence: CAISLESSGREQYF. The complete variable domain, with remaining parts taken from reference TRBV7-2 and TRBJ2-7, reads GAGVSQSPSNKVTEKGKDVELRCDPISGHTALYWYRQSLGQGLEFLIYFQGNSAPDKSGLPSDRFSAERTGGSVSTLTIQRTQQEDSAVYLCAISLESSGREQYFGPGTRLTVT.

A remark on this clonotype: A far larger clone is a single base away, which makes a read error likely. This chain connects TRBV27 to TRBJ1-2, with TRBD1 identical over 10 bases. CDR3 length: 15 residues. Germline loops: CDR1 MNHEY, CDR2 SMNVEV (reference sequence). CDR3 amino acids: CARSEAGDRGRGYTF. In nucleotides, the CDR3 is TGTGCCCGCAGTGAAGCGGGGGACAGGGGAAGGGGCTACACCTTC.

This clonotype was observed a few times. V usage is TRBV12-3 or TRBV12-4 and J usage is TRBJ2-3; 7 bases fit TRBD2. The length of the CDR3 is 16 residues. The V and J ends lost 3 bases and 2 bases, in that order; junction bases with no gene match: 8. The CDR3 nucleotides are TGTGCCAGCAGTTTTGCCCAGCGGGGTTTCACAGATACGCAGTATTTT. As protein: CASSFAQRGFTDTQYF.

This clonotype was observed a handful of times. The V call is TRBV28, the J call TRBJ2-2; 8 bases map to TRBD1. The CDR3 spans 19 residues. Germline loops: CDR1 MDHEN, CDR2 SYDVKM. V gave up 4 bases and J gave up 3 bases; unmatched junction bases: 16. CDR3: CASSSHGEADREDTGELFF. The DNA of the CDR3 is TGTGCCAGCAGTTCCCATGGGGAGGCGGACAGGGAGGACACCGGGGAGCTGTTTTTT.

This clonotype is classed as medium-sized. V usage is TRBV6-6 and J usage is TRBJ2-7; TRBD1 agrees at 8 bases. With 4 bases clipped from V and 0 bases from J, the junction kept 5 bases outside the gene matches. The CDR3 has 15 residues. CDR1 MNHNY and CDR2 SVGAGI come from the germline V gene (reference sequence). CDR3 nucleotide sequence: TGTGCCAGCAGTTCGTGGACAGGGAGCTCCTACGAGCAGTACTTC. Translation: CASSSWTGSSYEQYF.

The chain carries TRBV2 and TRBJ1-1; D call uncertain. V was trimmed by 3 bases and J by 7 bases, leaving 3 bases between them. The V gene's germline CDR1 is SNHLY and CDR2 FYNNEI. The CDR3 consists of 10 residues. This CDR3 reads CASSEFEAFF. CDR3 nucleotide sequence: TGTGCCAGCAGTGAGTTTGAAGCTTTCTTT.

The rearrangement links TRBV7-9 to TRBJ2-1; TRBD1 aligns across 9 bases. The junction had 5 bases not matched to a gene; V was cut back by 5 bases and J by 3 bases. From germline, CDR1 is SEHNR and CDR2 FQNEAQ (reference sequence). This CDR3 has 15 residues. The chain's CDR3 is CASSNGQGIYNEQFF. DNA for the CDR3: TGTGCCAGCAGCAACGGACAGGGGATCTACAATGAGCAGTTCTTC.

This clonotype is deemed medium-sized. This sequence joins TRBV27 and TRBJ2-7; D perhaps matches TRBD2 (5 bases). This CDR3 contains 16 residues. V lost 6 bases and J 6 bases, leaving 24 bases between the germline ends. Germline CDR1 reads MNHEY; CDR2 reads SMNVEV (reference sequence). CDR3 DNA: TGTGCCAGCAGAGCGGACGGTGTAAGTTCTCTACTCGAGCAGTACTTC. It is translated as CASRADGVSSLLEQYF.

This clonotype was seen repeatedly, ten times or more. The chain joins TRBV5-6 to TRBJ2-7; TRBD1 matches at 8 bases. CDR1 is SGHDT, CDR2 YYEEEE, per germline. Germline trimming cut 4 bases from V and 2 bases from J; bases unmatched to any gene: 5. The CDR3 has 14 amino acids. The CDR3 bases are TGTGCCAGCAGCCACGGGACAGGCGCCTACGAGCAGTACTTC. This codes for CASSHGTGAYEQYF.

This clonotype was counted many times. CDR3 sequence (DNA): TGTGCCAGTAGTACCCAGGGGGATCAGCCCCAGCATTTT. Amino acids: CASSTQGDQPQHF. This chain uses TRBV19 with TRBJ1-5; 7 bases agree with TRBD1. V was clipped by 4 bases and J by 5 bases; unmatched bases: 2. The length of the CDR3 is 13 residues. Germline loops: CDR1 LNHDA, CDR2 SQIVND (reference sequence).

This clonotype is judged medium-sized. The chain has TRBV12-3 or TRBV12-4 and TRBJ2-1; 12 bases line up with TRBD2. The CDR3 spans 19 residues. The trim removed 8 bases at V and 0 bases at J, leaving 14 bases unmatched. CDR3 bases: TGTGCCAGCGGCGCTCCCGGACTAGCGGGACTTAGCTCCTACAATGAGCAGTTCTTC. Translation gives CASGAPGLAGLSSYNEQFF.

This clonotype counts as medium-sized (0.01 to 0.1%). The chain couples TRBV19 to TRBJ1-5; D perhaps matches TRBD1 (6 bases). V was shortened by 3 bases and J by 4 bases, with 16 bases between the two germline ends. The CDR3 has 16 residues. Germline loops: CDR1 LNHDA, CDR2 SQIVND (reference sequence). In nucleotides, the CDR3 is TGTGCCAGTAGTATCGCACAGGGAGTGTCAAATCAGCCCCAGCATTTT. Its protein is CASSIAQGVSNQPQHF. The entire variable domain, with the rest obtained from reference TRBV19 and TRBJ1-5, is as follows: DGGITQSPKYLFRKEGQNVTLSCEQNLNHDAMYWYRQDPGQGLRLIYYSQIVNDFQKGDIAEGYSVSREKKESFPLTVTSAQKNPTAFYLCASSIAQGVSNQPQHFGDGTRLSIL.

This clonotype was seen many times. The V gene is TRBV27, the J gene TRBJ2-1, with D perhaps TRBD2 (6 bases). The V gene's germline CDR1 is MNHEY and CDR2 SMNVEV (reference sequence). The CDR3 is 13 residues long. The V gene lost 3 bases and the J gene lost 7 bases, with 10 bases spanning the gap. This CDR3 is CASSFSGLNEQFF. In DNA, the CDR3 is TGTGCCAGCAGTTTCTCGGGACTTAATGAGCAGTTCTTC.

By proportion, this clonotype is medium-sized. CDR3 DNA: TGTGCCAGCACCCTTGACAGGCCAGTCTATGGCTACACCTTC. It translates to CASTLDRPVYGYTF. The chain couples TRBV6-2 or TRBV6-3 to TRBJ1-2; maybe TRBD1 (6 bases). This CDR3 has 14 residues. Per germline, CDR1 MNHEY and CDR2 SVGEGT. Trimming left V 7 bases short and J 4 bases short, with 16 bases between.

This clonotype was counted many times. The chain recombines TRBV28 with TRBJ2-7, with TRBD2 matching 11 bases. The germline V gene encodes CDR1 MDHEN and CDR2 SYDVKM. The ends lost 2 bases at V and 2 bases at J; junction bases unmatched: 2. The CDR3 consists of 15 residues. CDR3 residues: CASSLTSGGPYEQYF. The CDR3 nucleotides are TGTGCCAGCAGTTTAACTAGCGGGGGACCCTACGAGCAGTACTTC.

This clonotype was counted between two and nine times. The gene calls are TRBV12-3 or TRBV12-4 and TRBJ2-2, with D uncertain. The CDR3 contains 14 residues. Trimming took 3 bases from V and 3 from J, leaving 8 bases between them. CDR3 sequence: CASSLGRYTGELFF. DNA for the CDR3: TGTGCCAGCAGTTTGGGCAGGTACACCGGGGAGCTGTTTTTT.

This clonotype ranks as large. The rearrangement links TRBV27 to TRBJ1-2; a weak D match, TRBD1 (5 bases). Germline lookup yields CDR1 MNHEY and CDR2 SMNVEV (reference sequence). Trimming left V 4 bases short and J 5 bases short, with 11 bases between. The CDR3 has 13 residues. In DNA form, the CDR3 reads TGTGCCAGCAGTTGGGGACGGAGTTATGGCTACACCTTC. Amino acids: CASSWGRSYGYTF.